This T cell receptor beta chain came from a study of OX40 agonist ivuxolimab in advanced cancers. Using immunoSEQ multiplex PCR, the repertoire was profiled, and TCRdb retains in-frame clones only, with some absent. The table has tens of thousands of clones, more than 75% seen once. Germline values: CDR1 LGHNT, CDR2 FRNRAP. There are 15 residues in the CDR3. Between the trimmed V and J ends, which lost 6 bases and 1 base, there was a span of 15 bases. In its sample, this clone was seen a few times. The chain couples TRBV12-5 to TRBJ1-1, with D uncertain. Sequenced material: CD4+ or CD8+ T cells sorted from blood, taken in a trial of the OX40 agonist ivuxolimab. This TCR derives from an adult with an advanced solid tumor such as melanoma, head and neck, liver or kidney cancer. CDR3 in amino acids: CASGLPAAANTEAFF. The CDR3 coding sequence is TGTGCTAGTGGCCTCCCGGCAGCAGCGAACACTGAAGCTTTCTTT.